This TCR beta chain was sequenced for a study of blood T cell repertoires in COVID-19. Background on the study: In each case, the material was cDNA or gDNA derived from T cells, B-cell-depleted T cells, or PBMCs.

How the authors handled the data: Cell counts per sample came from amplifying reference gene primers. TCRdb keeps only in-frame clones here, not all; method: immunoSEQ multiplex PCR. D and trimming were read from the DNA, whereas the V and J calls and clone size are those reported in that table. The repertoire holds more than 95,000 clones, approximately 85% seen once, with about 5% in the top ten. This TCR was sampled from a man in his sixties with acute or convalescent COVID-19. Sample: peripheral blood.

The CDR3 loop is CASNPGLTGRYGYTF. In nucleotides, the CDR3 is TGTGCCAGCAACCCTGGGTTAACGGGGAGATATGGCTACACCTTC. This rearrangement joins TRBV6-2 or TRBV6-3 to TRBJ1-2; the D is unclear. CDR3 length equals 15 residues. Germline V gives CDR1 MNHEY, CDR2 SVGEGT. Deletions cut 7 bases from V and 5 bases from J, with 20 bases between.